This is a list of T cell receptor beta chains from one sample in a study of glioma-infiltrating T cells after dendritic cell vaccination. The table came from immunoSEQ multiplex PCR; TCRdb's copy has only in-frame clones and leaves some out. The table has about 100,000 clones, approximately 81% seen once. The sequencing here drew on blood, taken before dendritic cell vaccination. These receptors all come from a human donor with glioblastoma. Both conserved end residues are part of each CDR3. Fields, in order: CDR3 length, V gene, J gene, D gene, clone size, CDR3 protein, CDR3 DNA. The D gene is left open where the match is weak. Only part of the rows carry a size: once, few, many, or a class if the clone is expanded.

CDR3 length: 13
V gene: TRBV5-6
J gene: TRBJ2-7
D gene: TRBD1
clone size: -
CDR3 protein: CASTRQGPHEQYF
CDR3 DNA: TGTGCCAGCACCCGACAGGGGCCCCACGAGCAGTACTTC

CDR3 length: 12
V gene: TRBV5-8
J gene: TRBJ2-5
D gene: -
clone size: -
CDR3 protein: CASGRVQETQYF
CDR3 DNA: TGTGCCAGCGGCAGGGTCCAGGAGACCCAGTACTTC

CDR3 length: 14
V gene: TRBV7-9
J gene: TRBJ1-1
D gene: -
clone size: once
CDR3 protein: CASSLPILATEAFF
CDR3 DNA: TGTGCCAGCAGCTTACCAATTCTAGCAACTGAAGCTTTCTTT

CDR3 length: 15
V gene: TRBV5-6
J gene: TRBJ2-7
D gene: TRBD1
clone size: -
CDR3 protein: CASSSQGTVGYEQYF
CDR3 DNA: TGTGCCAGCAGCTCCCAGGGGACAGTTGGATACGAGCAGTACTTC

CDR3 length: 14
V gene: TRBV7-8
J gene: TRBJ1-1
D gene: -
clone size: -
CDR3 protein: CASSTQIMNTEAFF
CDR3 DNA: TGTGCCAGCAGCACACAGATTATGAACACTGAAGCTTTCTTT

CDR3 length: 14
V gene: TRBV6-6
J gene: TRBJ2-7
D gene: TRBD1
clone size: -
CDR3 protein: CASSRNRGSYEQYF
CDR3 DNA: TGTGCCAGCAGCAGAAACAGGGGCTCCTACGAGCAGTACTTC

CDR3 length: 13
V gene: TRBV10-3
J gene: TRBJ1-5
D gene: -
clone size: few
CDR3 protein: CAISGQEDQPQHF
CDR3 DNA: TGTGCCATCAGTGGACAGGAGGATCAGCCCCAGCATTTT

CDR3 length: 17
V gene: TRBV5-1
J gene: TRBJ1-3
D gene: -
clone size: once
CDR3 protein: CASSPYSHRARENTIYF
CDR3 DNA: TGCGCCAGCAGCCCTTATTCCCACAGGGCTCGGGAAAACACCATATATTTT

CDR3 length: 12
V gene: TRBV11-2
J gene: TRBJ2-7
D gene: -
clone size: -
CDR3 protein: CASSLGAGEQYF
CDR3 DNA: TGTGCCAGCAGCTTAGGGGCAGGTGAGCAGTACTTC

CDR3 length: 12
V gene: TRBV5-1
J gene: TRBJ2-5
D gene: -
clone size: -
CDR3 protein: CASGGDQETQYF
CDR3 DNA: TGCGCCAGCGGAGGGGACCAAGAGACCCAGTACTTC

CDR3 length: 13
V gene: TRBV18
J gene: TRBJ1-1
D gene: -
clone size: -
CDR3 protein: CASSPNDRLRAFF
CDR3 DNA: TGTGCCAGCTCACCAAACGACCGATTGCGGGCTTTCTTT

CDR3 length: 15
V gene: TRBV6-1
J gene: TRBJ1-2
D gene: -
clone size: -
CDR3 protein: CASSEGTGYLYGYTF
CDR3 DNA: TGTGCCAGCAGTGAAGGTACAGGTTACCTCTATGGCTACACCTTC

CDR3 length: 16
V gene: TRBV9
J gene: TRBJ2-1
D gene: TRBD2
clone size: -
CDR3 protein: CASSVVGRGGYNEQFF
CDR3 DNA: TGTGCCAGCAGCGTAGTGGGGCGGGGGGGGTACAATGAGCAGTTCTTC

CDR3 length: 16
V gene: TRBV9
J gene: TRBJ2-1
D gene: TRBD2
clone size: -
CDR3 protein: CASSVAGLAGLSEQFF
CDR3 DNA: TGTGCCAGCAGCGTAGCAGGACTAGCGGGACTAAGTGAGCAGTTCTTC